The clone carrying this TCR beta chain has just a few counts. Its target is not known. Deep sequencing aimed at 1 in 200,000 to 1 in 1 million T cells' resolution. TCRdb's table, derived via immunoSEQ multiplex PCR, lists solely in-frame clones and lacks some. The table includes over 30,000 clones, 65% to 70% detected once. The sample is drawn from a study of cytotoxic CD8 clonotypes in ibrutinib-treated CLL. The overall study: Partial response occurred in some 25 patients and complete response in 2; at median about 72 months, approximately 14 remained remitted and about 12 progressed.

This CDR3 contains 13 residues. Germline values: CDR1 SGHRS, CDR2 YFSETQ. Trimming left V 7 bases short and J 4 bases short, with 12 bases between. Overall study findings and caveats: The public clonotypes identified were infrequent and showed contraction or stability on treatment. At the start, clonality exceeded age-matched healthy donors and followed circulating CD8+ T-cell counts.

The TCR was taken from a human donor with chronic lymphocytic leukemia. The chain is built from TRBV5-1 and TRBJ1-3; the D is unclear. Specimen: PBMCs, collected at disease progression, from a patient treated with ibrutinib. The CDR3 reads CASWTTTGNTIYF. The CDR3 bases are TGCGCCAGCTGGACCACGACGGGAAACACCATATATTTT.